The clone carrying this T cell receptor (beta chain) showed up many times. What it binds is unknown. The record originates from a study of T cell repertoires in cytomegalovirus infection. The V segment lost 6 bases and the J segment 4 bases; nucleotides outside the gene matches: 10. This CDR3 comprises 15 residues. Germline V gene data show CDR1 as LGHNT and CDR2 as FRNRAP. One entry per CDR3 protein results from TCRdb running MiXCR on the reads. The sample includes fewer than 200,000 distinct CDR3 sequences, around 15% of them seen just once. Study outcomes and limitations: Clonotype analysis showed dominance of the ex vivo response by HLA-C-restricted CMV-specific TCR beta clonotypes.

This chain links TRBV12-5 with TRBJ1-1, with 8 bases that match TRBD1. The sequenced sample consisted of PBMCs. This receptor was identified in a human donor in good health (CMV status not recorded). Some clones in this sample may be carry-over from other donors' samples. The CDR3 protein is CASGPGQGGSTEAFF. The CDR3 region has the DNA TGTGCTAGTGGCCCAGGACAGGGAGGAAGCACTGAAGCTTTCTTT.